Shown below are 9 T cell receptor beta chains from a single sample sequenced in a study of blood T cell repertoires in COVID-19. Here immunoSEQ multiplex PCR was the method, and the copy in TCRdb shows in-frame clones only, minus some. The sample includes some 150,000 clones, around 83% of them seen just once. The sequencing input was PBMCs or T cells enriched from blood (not recorded which). The receptors stem from a woman aged 50 to 60 in a cohort exposed to, infected with or recovered from COVID-19 (not recorded which).

The rearrangement uses TRBV19 and TRBJ2-2; TRBD1 is a possible D gene (6 bases). Germline CDR1 and CDR2: LNHDA and SQIVND (reference sequence). Trimming took 9 bases from V and 3 from J, leaving 14 bases between them. This CDR3 contains 14 residues. CDR3 sequence (DNA): TGTGCCAGCAATGGACAGCGAGACACCGGGGAGCTGTTTTTT. This translates into CASNGQRDTGELFF.

This clone was recorded only once. J is TRBJ1-2 and V is TRBV28; D remains unclear. Trimming shortened V by 7 bases and J by 8 bases, and 17 bases separated the two germline ends. Germline V gene data show CDR1 as MDHEN and CDR2 as SYDVKM. The CDR3 is 13 amino acids. CDR3 sequence: CASNGGHSRGYTF. The CDR3 DNA follows: TGTGCCAGCAATGGAGGGCACTCTCGGGGCTACACCTTC.

The chain has TRBV15 and TRBJ2-4; 8 bases line up with TRBD2. Germline CDR1 reads LNHNV; CDR2 reads YYDKDF (reference sequence). CDR3 length: 16 amino acids. With V trimmed by 4 bases and J by 0 bases, 5 bases remained unmatched. The CDR3 DNA reads as TGTGCCACCAGCACCCTCGGGGGGGTAGCCAAAAACATTCAGTACTTC. Residues: CATSTLGGVAKNIQYF.

V usage is TRBV2 and J usage is TRBJ2-5; 11 bases are shared with TRBD1. Trimming removed 7 bases from V and 1 base from J; junction bases left unmatched: 5. Germline V gene lookup returns CDR1 SNHLY and CDR2 FYNNEI. The length of the CDR3 is 15 residues. In DNA form, the CDR3 reads TGTGCCAGCATCGGACAGGGGGCCGGCCAAGAGACCCAGTACTTC. Protein sequence: CASIGQGAGQETQYF.

This rearrangement joins TRBV19 to TRBJ2-3, with D perhaps TRBD2 (6 bases). Germline assignment: CDR1 LNHDA and CDR2 SQIVND (reference sequence). Trimming pared 5 bases from V and 2 bases from J, leaving 17 bases between. This CDR3 is built from 16 residues. CDR3 region: CASSSHQRADTDTQYF. The CDR3 DNA sequence: TGTGCCAGTAGTTCCCATCAGCGGGCGGACACAGATACGCAGTATTTT.

The V call is TRBV4-1, the J call TRBJ1-4, with 9 bases identical to TRBD1. Losses at the gene ends were 2 bases for V and 9 bases for J; bases not matched to a gene: 22. Germline V lookup: CDR1 MGHRA, CDR2 YSYEKL. The CDR3 covers 20 residues. The CDR3 coding sequence is TGCGCCAGCAGCCAAACTAACTACGGACCCCGAGGGACAGGGTGGAAAAAACTGTTTTTT. As protein: CASSQTNYGPRGTGWKKLFF.

CDR3 residues: CASSFWARLEQYF. The CDR3, as DNA: TGTGCCAGCAGTTTCTGGGCTCGTCTCGAGCAGTACTTC. The chain employs TRBV12-3 or TRBV12-4 and TRBJ2-7; D unclear. V lost 3 bases, J lost 6 bases, and 12 bases lay in between. CDR3 length equals 13 residues.

This clone appeared a few times. The gene calls are TRBV12-3 or TRBV12-4 and TRBJ1-6; a possible D gene is TRBD1 (5 bases). Trimming stripped 4 bases from V and 14 bases from J, with 15 bases between. The CDR3 contains 13 residues. CDR3 DNA sequence: TGTGCCAGCAGTTCAGGACCCCCGGGGGCCCTCCACTTT. Protein product: CASSSGPPGALHF.

The V call is TRBV5-8, the J call TRBJ1-2, with TRBD1 identical over 10 bases. Trimming removed 4 bases from V and 8 bases from J; junction bases left unmatched: 5. This CDR3 region has 13 residues. Germline V gene sequence: CDR1 SGHTS, CDR2 YDEGEE. The CDR3 here is CASSTGQGGGYTF. CDR3 DNA sequence: TGTGCCAGCAGCACCGGACAGGGGGGCGGCTACACCTTC.